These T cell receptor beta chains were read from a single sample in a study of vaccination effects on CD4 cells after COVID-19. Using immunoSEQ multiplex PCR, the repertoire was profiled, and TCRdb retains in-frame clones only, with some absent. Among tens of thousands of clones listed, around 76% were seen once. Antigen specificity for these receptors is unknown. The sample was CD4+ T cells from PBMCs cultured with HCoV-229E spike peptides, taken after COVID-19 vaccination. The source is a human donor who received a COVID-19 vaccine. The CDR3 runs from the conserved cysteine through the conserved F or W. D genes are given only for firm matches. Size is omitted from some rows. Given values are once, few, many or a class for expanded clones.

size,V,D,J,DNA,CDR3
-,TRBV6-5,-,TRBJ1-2,TGTGCCAGCGCAGAAAGAGGCTATGGCTACACCTTC,CASAERGYGYTF
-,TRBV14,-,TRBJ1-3,TGTGCCAGCAGCTCAGGACAGCTCCTCTATGGAAACACCATATATTTT,CASSSGQLLYGNTIYF
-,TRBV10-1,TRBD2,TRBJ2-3,TGCGCCAGCAGTGGACTAGCGGGGGTGACAGATACGCAGTATTTT,CASSGLAGVTDTQYF
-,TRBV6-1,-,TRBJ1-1,TGTGCCAGCAGTGAAGGGGCCACGAGGACTGAAGCTTTCTTT,CASSEGATRTEAFF
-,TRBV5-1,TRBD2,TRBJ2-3,TGCGCCAGCATAGCGGGAGGTCCCACAGATACGCAGTATTTT,CASIAGGPTDTQYF
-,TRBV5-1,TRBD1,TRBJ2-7,TGCGCCAGCAGACAAACACACCCGCTTCGACAGGGGGCAACCTACGAGCAGTACTTC,CASRQTHPLRQGATYEQYF
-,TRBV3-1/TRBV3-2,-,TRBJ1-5,TGTGCCAGCAGCCAACAGGGGCAGCCCCAGCATTTT,CASSQQGQPQHF
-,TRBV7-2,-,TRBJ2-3,TGTGCCAGCAGCGCGGGATTTGGTGGAGATACGCAGTATTTT,CASSAGFGGDTQYF
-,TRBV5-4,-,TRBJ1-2,TGTGCCAGCAGCTTGGGGGGCTGGAACTATGGCTACACCTTC,CASSLGGWNYGYTF
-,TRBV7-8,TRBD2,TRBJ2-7,TGTGCCAGCAGCAGTAGGCGGGGGGGCAAATACGAGCAGTACTTC,CASSSRRGGKYEQYF
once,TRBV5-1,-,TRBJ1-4,TGCGCCAGCAGCTTGGTGGGGGGTCTTAATGAAAAACTGTTTTTT,CASSLVGGLNEKLFF
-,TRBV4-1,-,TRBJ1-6,TGCGCCAGCAGCCAAGATCGGGGGGTGGCGTCACCCCTCCACTTT,CASSQDRGVASPLHF
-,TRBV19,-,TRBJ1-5,TGTGCCAGTAGTAGCCTTCAGAGGGGTAGCAATCAGCCCCAGCATTTT,CASSSLQRGSNQPQHF
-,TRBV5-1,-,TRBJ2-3,TGCGCCAGCAGCGGCACCGGGCGAACCGGCACAGATACGCAGTATTTT,CASSGTGRTGTDTQYF
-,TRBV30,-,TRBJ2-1,TGTGCCTGGACTGGGGGGTCCAGCCGCTATGAGCAGTTCTTC,CAWTGGSSRYEQFF
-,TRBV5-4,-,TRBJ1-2,TGTGCCAGCAGCTTGGGTGGGGTAGCTAACTATGGCTACACCTTC,CASSLGGVANYGYTF
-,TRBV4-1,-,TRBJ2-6,TGCGCCAGCAGCCAAGAGTCGGGGTCTGGGGCCAACGTCCTGACTTTC,CASSQESGSGANVLTF
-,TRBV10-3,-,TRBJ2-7,TGTGCCGCAAGGGGCAGACTCTCCTACGAGCAGTACTTC,CAARGRLSYEQYF
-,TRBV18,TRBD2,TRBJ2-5,TGTGCCAGCTCACCATGGAGCGGGGGGGACCAAGAGACCCAGTACTTC,CASSPWSGGDQETQYF
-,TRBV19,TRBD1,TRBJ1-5,TGTGCCAGTAGTTCGGACAGGGGATCTCAGCCCCAGCATTTT,CASSSDRGSQPQHF
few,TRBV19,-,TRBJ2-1,TGTGCCAGTAGTACCGACGGCTCAACCTACAATGAGCAGTTCTTC,CASSTDGSTYNEQFF
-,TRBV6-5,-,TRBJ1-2,TGTGCCAGCAGGAAGGGCCCGGGAGGCTACACCTTC,CASRKGPGGYTF
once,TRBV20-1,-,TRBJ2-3,TGCAGTGCTAGTCGGCTTCTACTTGGGGATACGCAGTATTTT,CSASRLLLGDTQYF
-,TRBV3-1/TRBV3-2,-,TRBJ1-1,TGTGCCAGCAGCCATGTTCGGGGGGGTCGGGCTGAAGCTTTCTTT,CASSHVRGGRAEAFF
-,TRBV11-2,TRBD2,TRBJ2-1,TGTGCCAGCAGCTTAGACGGGGCGGGAGGGCACAATGAGCAGTTCTTC,CASSLDGAGGHNEQFF
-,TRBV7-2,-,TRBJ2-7,TGTGCCAGCCATGGGACAAACTACGAGCAGTACTTC,CASHGTNYEQYF